This TCR beta chain was obtained from a study of blood T cell repertoires in COVID-19. Libraries were prepared by immunoSEQ multiplex PCR; TCRdb keeps only in-frame clonotypes and omits some of them. Here the sample spans about 380,000 clones, more than 75% being singletons. V shed 3 bases and J 3 bases; nucleotides not matched to a gene: 8. Germline CDR1 DFQATT, CDR2 SNEGSKA (reference sequence). The CDR3 sequence is 16 residues long. The TCR originated in a human donor with acute or convalescent COVID-19. The donor label of this sample is uncertain. V usage is TRBV20-1 and J usage is TRBJ2-5; TRBD2 agrees at 12 bases. Specimen: peripheral blood. CDR3 in amino acids: CSASDTSGGRKETQYF. CDR3 DNA sequence: TGCAGTGCTAGTGATACTAGCGGGGGGAGAAAAGAGACCCAGTACTTC.